These T cell receptor beta chains were read from a single sample in a study of blood T cells in healthy people across ages. TCRdb reprocessed the 5' RACE reads via MiXCR and lists one record per CDR3 protein. Among approximately 1.5 million distinct CDR3 sequences listed, about 31% were seen once. The sequenced sample was blood. Receptors were obtained from a woman aged 30 to 39 in good health. CDR3s include the opening cysteine and the closing phenylalanine or tryptophan. The order of the fields is D gene, clone size, V gene, J gene, CDR3 DNA, CDR3 protein. D genes are given only for firm matches. Size is omitted from some rows. Given values are once, few, many or a class for expanded clones.

d_call: TRBD1
clone_size: NA
v_call: TRBV20-1
j_call: TRBJ2-7
cdr3_nt: TGCAGTGCCGAGAGACAGGGTTTCTACGAGCAGTACTTC
cdr3_aa: CSAERQGFYEQYF

d_call: TRBD1
clone_size: few
v_call: TRBV11-1
j_call: TRBJ2-1
cdr3_nt: TGTGCCGGCAGCCTTCGGACAGGGTCCGGGAATGAGCAGTTCTTC
cdr3_aa: CAGSLRTGSGNEQFF

d_call: NA
clone_size: NA
v_call: TRBV12-3/TRBV12-4
j_call: TRBJ1-5
cdr3_nt: TGTGCCAGCGGAACAGGCCAGCCCCAGCATTTT
cdr3_aa: CASGTGQPQHF

d_call: NA
clone_size: NA
v_call: TRBV6-1
j_call: TRBJ1-2
cdr3_nt: TGTGCCAGCAGTGAATTAGGGAGGCACTATGGCTACACCTTC
cdr3_aa: CASSELGRHYGYTF

d_call: TRBD2
clone_size: few
v_call: TRBV20-1
j_call: TRBJ2-7
cdr3_nt: TGCAGTGGCGAGGGACTAGGAATCGGCGAGCAGTACTTC
cdr3_aa: CSGEGLGIGEQYF

d_call: NA
clone_size: few
v_call: TRBV28
j_call: TRBJ2-2
cdr3_nt: TGTGCCAGCGGCCGGACAGAAAACACCGGGGAGCTGTTTTTT
cdr3_aa: CASGRTENTGELFF

d_call: NA
clone_size: NA
v_call: TRBV5-1
j_call: TRBJ2-5
cdr3_nt: TGCGCCAGCAGCTTGAAACGGGCCGGTTGGGGGGTACAAGAGACCCAGTACTTC
cdr3_aa: CASSLKRAGWGVQETQYF

d_call: NA
clone_size: NA
v_call: TRBV13
j_call: TRBJ1-2
cdr3_nt: TGTGCCAGCAGCCCTGATTTGGGACTAAGGAGCTACACCTTC
cdr3_aa: CASSPDLGLRSYTF

d_call: NA
clone_size: few
v_call: TRBV27
j_call: TRBJ2-1
cdr3_nt: TGTGCCAGCAGTTTAGGAAAGAATGAGCAGTTCTTC
cdr3_aa: CASSLGKNEQFF

d_call: TRBD1
clone_size: few
v_call: TRBV7-9
j_call: TRBJ2-7
cdr3_nt: TGTGCCAGCAGCTACGGAGGACAGGGGAGGTCCTACGAGCAGTACTTC
cdr3_aa: CASSYGGQGRSYEQYF

d_call: TRBD1
clone_size: many
v_call: TRBV7-9
j_call: TRBJ1-2
cdr3_nt: TGTGCCAGCAGCCGAACCGGGACAGGGAACTATGGCTACACCTTC
cdr3_aa: CASSRTGTGNYGYTF

d_call: NA
clone_size: NA
v_call: TRBV9
j_call: TRBJ2-2
cdr3_nt: TGTGCCAGCAGCGTTCCCCGGGACCGGGTCAACACCGGGGAGCTGTTTTTT
cdr3_aa: CASSVPRDRVNTGELFF

d_call: NA
clone_size: NA
v_call: TRBV5-1
j_call: TRBJ1-1
cdr3_nt: TGCGCCAGCAGCGGGCCGGGACGGCGGGCCACTGAAGCTTTCTTT
cdr3_aa: CASSGPGRRATEAFF

d_call: NA
clone_size: many
v_call: TRBV4-1
j_call: TRBJ2-7
cdr3_nt: TGCGCCAGCAGCCGAGTTACTTCCTATTTAACAGCCTCCTACGAGCAGTACTTC
cdr3_aa: CASSRVTSYLTASYEQYF

d_call: NA
clone_size: NA
v_call: TRBV20-1
j_call: TRBJ2-7
cdr3_nt: TGCAGTGCTAGAGATGAAAGGGAGGCATCCTACGAGCAGTACTTC
cdr3_aa: CSARDEREASYEQYF

d_call: NA
clone_size: few
v_call: TRBV5-1
j_call: TRBJ1-5
cdr3_nt: TGCGCCAGCAGCTTGGCCCCAACAGGGAGCAGCAATCAGCCCCAGCATTTT
cdr3_aa: CASSLAPTGSSNQPQHF

d_call: TRBD2
clone_size: NA
v_call: TRBV20-1
j_call: TRBJ2-3
cdr3_nt: TGCAGTGCTGCACTAGCGGGAGGGTCAGATACGCAGTATTTT
cdr3_aa: CSAALAGGSDTQYF

d_call: TRBD2
clone_size: NA
v_call: TRBV9
j_call: TRBJ2-1
cdr3_nt: TGTGCCAGCAGCGTAGGCGGGGGGGACAACAATGAGCAGTTCTTC
cdr3_aa: CASSVGGGDNNEQFF

d_call: TRBD1
clone_size: NA
v_call: TRBV18
j_call: TRBJ2-3
cdr3_nt: TGTGCCAGCACGAGGGGACAGCGCACAGATACGCAGTATTTT
cdr3_aa: CASTRGQRTDTQYF

d_call: NA
clone_size: NA
v_call: TRBV6-1
j_call: TRBJ2-5
cdr3_nt: TGTGCCAGCAACAACAGGGTAATGGAGCAGTACTTC
cdr3_aa: CASNNRVMEQYF

d_call: NA
clone_size: few
v_call: TRBV28
j_call: TRBJ1-4
cdr3_nt: TGTGCCAGCAGACCCAGACAGTTCACCACTAATGAAAAACTGTTTTTT
cdr3_aa: CASRPRQFTTNEKLFF

d_call: NA
clone_size: NA
v_call: TRBV9
j_call: TRBJ2-3
cdr3_nt: TGTGCCAGCAGCGTAGAAGGGATCGCAGATACGCAGTATTTT
cdr3_aa: CASSVEGIADTQYF

d_call: NA
clone_size: few
v_call: TRBV29-1
j_call: TRBJ1-2
cdr3_nt: TGCAGCGTTGAACGGCAGGTATACTCATATGGCTACACCTTC
cdr3_aa: CSVERQVYSYGYTF

d_call: NA
clone_size: few
v_call: TRBV18
j_call: TRBJ2-5
cdr3_nt: TGTGCCAGCTCACCACGGGGGGTAGCGGAAGAGACCCAGTACTTC
cdr3_aa: CASSPRGVAEETQYF

d_call: NA
clone_size: NA
v_call: TRBV10-1
j_call: TRBJ2-4
cdr3_nt: TGCGCCAGCAGTGCGTCCTGGGGACTAGCCAAAAACATTCAGTACTTC
cdr3_aa: CASSASWGLAKNIQYF

d_call: NA
clone_size: NA
v_call: TRBV12-3/TRBV12-4
j_call: TRBJ1-4
cdr3_nt: TGTGCCAGCAGTTCGGAGCTAACTAATGAAAAACTGTTTTTT
cdr3_aa: CASSSELTNEKLFF

d_call: TRBD2
clone_size: NA
v_call: TRBV12-3/TRBV12-4
j_call: TRBJ2-7
cdr3_nt: TGTGCCAGCAGTTATAGGGACGGGAGGAGGCACGAGCAGTACTTC
cdr3_aa: CASSYRDGRRHEQYF

d_call: TRBD1
clone_size: NA
v_call: TRBV20-1
j_call: TRBJ1-1
cdr3_nt: TGCAGTGCAAGAGAGACAGGGGCTAAGTACACTGAAGCTTTCTTT
cdr3_aa: CSARETGAKYTEAFF

d_call: NA
clone_size: NA
v_call: TRBV7-7
j_call: TRBJ1-1
cdr3_nt: TGTGCCAGCACCCATACCTCCAGGAGGACTGAAGCTTTCTTT
cdr3_aa: CASTHTSRRTEAFF

d_call: NA
clone_size: NA
v_call: TRBV27
j_call: TRBJ1-6
cdr3_nt: TGTACCAGCAGTTCTCTCTTACGGGACACCTATTCACCCCTCCACTTT
cdr3_aa: CTSSSLLRDTYSPLHF

d_call: NA
clone_size: once
v_call: TRBV3-1
j_call: TRBJ2-5
cdr3_nt: TGTGCCAGCAGCCAAGGGAGCGCCATTGCGGAAGAGACCCAGTACTTC
cdr3_aa: CASSQGSAIAEETQYF

d_call: NA
clone_size: NA
v_call: TRBV14
j_call: TRBJ2-7
cdr3_nt: TGTGCCAGCAGCCAAGGTTCCAATGGGGGCTACGAGCAGTACTTC
cdr3_aa: CASSQGSNGGYEQYF